This T cell receptor beta chain was obtained from a study of technical replicates of blood from several donors. CDR3 length: 13 amino acids. The V and J ends lost 6 bases and 2 bases, in that order; junction bases with no gene match: 4. Germline CDR1 and CDR2: SNHLY and FYNNEI. Sequencing used immunoSEQ multiplex PCR; TCRdb keeps in-frame clones, though not all of them. The sample includes some 82,000 clones, around 94% of them seen just once. Sequences were obtained from T cells isolated from PBMCs. The TCR comes from a human donor in good health. The rearrangement links TRBV2 to TRBJ2-7; 7 bases are shared with TRBD1. CDR3 sequence: CASRVGQAYEQYF. The CDR3 coding sequence is TGTGCCAGCAGGGTCGGACAGGCCTACGAGCAGTACTTC.